The 21 T cell receptor beta chains reported below all come from one sample, sequenced in a study of blood T cell repertoires in COVID-19. Profiled with immunoSEQ multiplex PCR; TCRdb holds only in-frame clones, not every one. The sample lists roughly 60,000 clones; about four fifths were seen once. Sequencing was done on a sample of peripheral blood. All receptors derive from a human donor in a cohort sampled during active COVID-19.

This clone was observed a few times. The V call is TRBV6-2 or TRBV6-3, the J call TRBJ2-1; perhaps TRBD1 as D (5 bases). The length of the CDR3 is 14 residues. Germline assignment: CDR1 MNHEY and CDR2 SVGEGT. V was clipped by 2 bases and J by 5 bases, with 10 bases between them. DNA of the CDR3: TGTGCCAGCAGTTACAATCCGACAGACAATGAGCAGTTCTTC. Its translation is CASSYNPTDNEQFF.

This chain uses TRBV7-2 with TRBJ1-3; 9 nucleotides align to TRBD1. The CDR3 extends over 14 amino acids. V was clipped by 5 bases and J by 4 bases; unmatched bases: 3. CDR1 is SGHTA, CDR2 FQGNSA, per germline. CDR3 protein: CASSRGTGGNTIYF. DNA of the CDR3: TGTGCCAGCAGCAGAGGGACAGGGGGAAACACCATATATTTT.

The chain joins TRBV5-4 to TRBJ2-1; 8 bases are shared with TRBD2. The CDR3 contains 18 residues. V lost 3 bases, J lost 5 bases, and 16 bases stayed unmatched. Per the germline V gene, CDR1 is SGHNT and CDR2 is YYREEE (reference sequence). The CDR3 sequence is CASSSPDLTSGPHNEQFF. The DNA for the CDR3 is TGTGCCAGCAGCTCCCCGGACCTTACTAGCGGACCCCACAATGAGCAGTTCTTC.

Concerning this clone itself: This same CDR3 is encoded by further DNA sequences in the sample. The J gene is TRBJ1-1, the V gene TRBV18; 8 nucleotides align to TRBD1. The J segment lost 1 base and the V segment lost 3 bases, leaving 1 base of the junction unmatched. Looked up from germline, CDR1 is KGHSH and CDR2 is LQKENI. The CDR3 contains 14 residues. Here the CDR3 DNA reads TGTGCCAGCTCACCCGGACAGGGGAACACTGAAGCTTTCTTT. This codes for CASSPGQGNTEAFF.

The J gene is TRBJ2-6, the V gene TRBV19; TRBD1 agrees at 7 bases. Germline values: CDR1 LNHDA, CDR2 SQIVND (reference sequence). CDR3 length: 18 amino acids. V dropped 3 bases and J dropped 0; count of bases not matched to a gene: 8. The CDR3 spells CASSIGLGGHSGANVLTF. The CDR3 DNA reads TGTGCCAGTAGTATTGGCCTAGGGGGCCACTCTGGGGCCAACGTCCTGACTTTC.

V usage is TRBV7-9 and J usage is TRBJ2-7, with D possibly TRBD1 on 6 matching bases. V was trimmed by 1 base and J by 3 bases, leaving 7 bases between them. Germline V gene lookup returns CDR1 SEHNR and CDR2 FQNEAQ (reference sequence). The CDR3 is 13 residues long. CDR3 DNA sequence: TGTGCCAGCAGCTTAGGGGACAACTACGAGCAGTACTTC. Translation gives CASSLGDNYEQYF.

The genes are TRBV9 and TRBJ2-1; TRBD2 matches 9 bases. Per the germline V gene, CDR1 is SGDLS and CDR2 is YYNGEE. The CDR3 contains 19 residues. Trimming cost V 0 bases and J 4 bases; bases outside gene matches: 14. In nucleotides, the CDR3 is TGTGCCAGCAGCGTAGCTTCTGGTTGGCCTAGCGGGGCTTACAATGAGCAGTTCTTC. This encodes CASSVASGWPSGAYNEQFF.

The chain carries TRBV14 and TRBJ2-5; 7 bases are a match to TRBD2. The V gene's germline CDR1 is SGHDN and CDR2 FVKESK. J was trimmed by 5 bases and V by 3 bases; bases with no gene match: 12. This CDR3 is built from 16 residues. For the CDR3, the DNA is TGTGCCAGCAGCCATCCCCTCAGGCATAGCGGGGAGACCCAGTACTTC. This encodes CASSHPLRHSGETQYF.

The V call is TRBV5-4, the J call TRBJ2-2; 7 bases are a match to TRBD1. CDR1 and CDR2 from the germline V gene are SGHNT and YYREEE (reference sequence). CDR3 length: 13 residues. The CDR3 loop is CASGTANTGELFF. CDR3 nucleotide sequence: TGTGCTTCGGGGACAGCCAACACCGGGGAGCTGTTTTTT.

The chain joins TRBV6-6 to TRBJ2-7; D remains ambiguous. Germline V CDR1 and CDR2: MNHNY, SVGAGI (reference sequence). The V end lost 0 bases, the J end lost 3 bases, and 15 bases lay between the germline ends. CDR3 length equals 16 residues. The CDR3 bases are TGTGCCAGCAGTTACTCAACTTCCGCGGTTGGCTACGAGCAGTACTTC. The encoded protein is CASSYSTSAVGYEQYF.

The chain couples TRBV5-1 to TRBJ2-1, with D maybe TRBD1 (6 bases). The CDR3 is made up of 14 amino acids. V lost 0 bases and J lost 5, with 9 bases in between. CDR1 SGHRS and CDR2 YFSETQ come from the germline V gene. CDR3 in amino acids: CASSLAGDHNEQFF. The CDR3 coding sequence is TGCGCCAGCAGCTTGGCAGGGGACCACAATGAGCAGTTCTTC. The whole variable domain, remainder taken from reference TRBV5-1 and TRBJ2-1, is KAGVTQTPRYLIKTRGQQVTLSCSPISGHRSVSWYQQTPGQGLQFLFEYFSETQRNKGNFPGRFSGRQFSNSRSEMNVSTLELGDSALYLCASSLAGDHNEQFFGPGTRLTVL.

This chain links TRBV19 with TRBJ1-5; 8 nucleotides agree with TRBD1. Germline V gene data show CDR1 as LNHDA and CDR2 as SQIVND (reference sequence). V trimming: 4 bases; J trimming: 7 bases; junction bases outside the gene matches: 9. This CDR3 contains 15 residues. Here the CDR3 reads CASSKAQGVKQPQHF. CDR3 DNA: TGTGCCAGTAGTAAGGCACAGGGGGTAAAGCAGCCCCAGCATTTT.

This clone came up many times. This chain connects TRBV30 to TRBJ1-6; possible D gene TRBD1, 5 bases. The germline V gene has CDR1 GTSNPN and CDR2 SVGIG (reference sequence). This CDR3 is 13 amino acids long. With 4 bases removed from V and 10 bases from J, the gap between germline ends came to 14 bases. CDR3 sequence: CAWKGGEGSPLHF. CDR3 nucleotides: TGTGCCTGGAAGGGAGGGGAGGGGTCACCCCTCCACTTT.

The chain recombines TRBV7-2 with TRBJ2-5, with D hard to call. The ends were cut back, 3 bases at V and 4 bases at J, with 12 bases in the middle. Per germline, CDR1 SGHTA and CDR2 FQGNSA. The CDR3 is 14 residues long. CDR3 in amino acids: CASSFPARGETQYF. The DNA of the CDR3 is TGTGCCAGCAGCTTCCCCGCGCGCGGAGAGACCCAGTACTTC.

The chain is built from TRBV9 and TRBJ1-2; D is perhaps TRBD1 (5 bases). Between the trimmed V and J ends, which lost 2 bases and 8 bases, there was a span of 16 bases. Germline V gene sequence: CDR1 SGDLS, CDR2 YYNGEE. The CDR3 has 14 residues. DNA of the CDR3: TGTGCCAGCAGCGTCTCAGGGAAGGGTGAGGGCTACACCTTC. Translated, it gives CASSVSGKGEGYTF.

The rearrangement uses TRBV5-1 and TRBJ1-5, with 7 bases lining up with TRBD1. The CDR3 sequence is 14 residues long. Germline loops: CDR1 SGHRS, CDR2 YFSETQ. V shed 3 bases, J shed 7 bases, and the junction held 7 bases outside the gene matches. The chain's CDR3 is CASSSTGHGQPQHF. In DNA, the CDR3 is TGCGCCAGCAGCTCGACAGGGCACGGCCAGCCCCAGCATTTT.

This clone occurred a few times. V usage is TRBV2 and J usage is TRBJ2-7; a possible D gene is TRBD1 (6 bases). The CDR3 length is 12 residues. Germline V gene lookup returns CDR1 SNHLY and CDR2 FYNNEI. V was shortened by 6 bases and J by 7 bases, with 13 bases between the two germline ends. The CDR3, as DNA: TGTGCCAGCAGCGGGGACACAGGGGAGCAGTACTTC. It yields the protein CASSGDTGEQYF.

This sequence joins TRBV7-9 and TRBJ1-3; the match to TRBD1 covers 7 bases. Trimming cost V 3 bases and J 4 bases; bases outside gene matches: 3. This CDR3 is built from 14 residues. The germline gives CDR1 SEHNR, CDR2 FQNEAQ (reference sequence). DNA for the CDR3: TGTGCCAGCAGCTTCGGACAGGCAGGAAACACCATATATTTT. Translation: CASSFGQAGNTIYF.

This clone was found once. This chain connects TRBV2 to TRBJ1-4, with D possibly TRBD1 on 6 matching bases. Trimming took 2 bases from V and 10 from J, leaving 17 bases between them. This CDR3 is 15 amino acids long. Germline CDR1 and CDR2: SNHLY and FYNNEI. DNA for the CDR3: TGTGCCAGCAGTGAAAGTGTGCAGGGGAGAGGAAAACTGTTTTTT. Its translation is CASSESVQGRGKLFF.

The chain employs TRBV12-3 or TRBV12-4 and TRBJ2-7; D gene uncertain. Trimming shortened V by 3 bases and J by 4 bases, and 7 bases separated the two germline ends. The CDR3 contains 12 residues. The CDR3 DNA reads TGTGCCAGCAGTTTTCAGGTATACGAGCAGTACTTC. Protein product: CASSFQVYEQYF.

J is TRBJ2-7 and V is TRBV2; 9 bases match TRBD1. After removal of 4 bases from V and 3 bases from J, the junction contained 7 bases not matched to a gene. The CDR3 covers 15 residues. CDR1 SNHLY and CDR2 FYNNEI come from the germline V gene. Written as DNA, the CDR3 is TGTGCCAGCAGTGTGGATCGGGACAGGGTCTACGAGCAGTACTTC. It encodes CASSVDRDRVYEQYF. The full variable domain, completed using reference TRBV2 and TRBJ2-7, is EPEVTQTPSHQVTQMGQEVILRCVPISNHLYFYWYRQILGQKVEFLVSFYNNEISEKSEIFDDQFSVERPDGSNFTLKIRSTKLEDSAMYFCASSVDRDRVYEQYFGPGTRLTVT.